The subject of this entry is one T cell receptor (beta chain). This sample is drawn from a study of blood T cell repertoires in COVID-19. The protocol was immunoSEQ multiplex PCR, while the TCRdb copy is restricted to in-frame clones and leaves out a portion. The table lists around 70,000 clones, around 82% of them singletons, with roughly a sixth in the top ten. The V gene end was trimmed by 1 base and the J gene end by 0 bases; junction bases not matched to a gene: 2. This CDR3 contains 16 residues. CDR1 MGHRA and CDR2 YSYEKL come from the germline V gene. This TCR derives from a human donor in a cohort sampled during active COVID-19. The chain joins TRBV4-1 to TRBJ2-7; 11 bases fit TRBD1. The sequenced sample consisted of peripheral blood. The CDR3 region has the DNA TGCGCCAGCAGCCAAGGGACAGGGGGCTTCTCCTACGAGCAGTACTTC. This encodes CASSQGTGGFSYEQYF.